A single sample is the source of the 20 T cell receptor beta chains below, sequenced in a study of cytomegalovirus exposure and HLA in healthy donors. PCR primers comprised 60 Vbeta and 13 Jbeta primers. Profiling relied on immunoSEQ multiplex PCR, and the TCRdb table lists in-frame clones only, not all of them. Of about 120,000 clones listed, approximately 80% are singletons. Material: PBMCs. The receptors derive from a man between 18 and 29 years old in good health and CMV-seropositive.

Here the CDR3 reads CASSEMDRGRGTEAFF. The CDR3 DNA reads as TGTGCCAGCAGTGAAATGGACAGGGGGCGAGGCACTGAAGCTTTCTTT. The chain recombines TRBV2 with TRBJ1-1; TRBD1 matches at 11 bases. The CDR3 loop spans 16 amino acids. With 2 bases clipped from V and 4 bases from J, the junction kept 6 bases outside the gene matches. The germline V gene has CDR1 SNHLY and CDR2 FYNNEI.

This clone was detected only once. The chain carries TRBV11-2 and TRBJ1-3; 7 positions match TRBD1. The CDR3 length is 17 residues. Germline CDR1 reads SGHAT; CDR2 reads FQNNGV. Unmatched junction bases numbered 10, after V lost 5 bases and J lost 0 bases. CDR3 sequence: CASSTRDSSSSGNTIYF. The CDR3 nucleotides are TGTGCCAGCAGCACACGGGACAGTTCCAGCTCTGGAAACACCATATATTTT.

This clone was detected only a few times. The chain links TRBV6-1 to TRBJ1-5, with D possibly matching TRBD1 (6 bases). CDR1 and CDR2 (germline): MNHNS, SASEGT. The CDR3 extends over 13 amino acids. Trimming cost V 7 bases and J 4 bases, with 11 bases left between them. CDR3 in amino acids: CASKGTTNQPQHF. As DNA, the CDR3 is TGTGCCAGCAAAGGGACAACGAATCAGCCCCAGCATTTT.

The V and J genes are TRBV25-1 and TRBJ2-5; tentative D call: TRBD1 (6 bases). CDR3 length: 15 amino acids. The germline V and J ends were trimmed by 2 bases and 6 bases, with 16 bases remaining between them. Germline CDR1 MGHDK, CDR2 SYGVNS. The CDR3 protein is CASSEDGAQGQTQYF. Written as DNA, the CDR3 is TGTGCCAGCAGTGAAGATGGGGCCCAGGGGCAGACCCAGTACTTC. The entire variable domain, with the rest obtained from reference TRBV25-1 and TRBJ2-5, is as follows: EADIYQTPRYLVIGTGKKITLECSQTMGHDKMYWYQQDPGMELHLIHYSYGVNSTEKGDLSSESTVSRIRTEHFPLTLESARPSHTSQYLCASSEDGAQGQTQYFGPGTRLLVL.

The rearrangement joins TRBV6-5 to TRBJ1-5; D possibly corresponds to TRBD1 (6 bases). There are 14 residues in the CDR3. V was cut by 5 bases and J by 4 bases, with 12 bases left in between. Germline V gene lookup returns CDR1 MNHEY and CDR2 SVGAGI. The CDR3 reads CASSPGQPNQPQHF. The CDR3 region has the DNA TGTGCCAGCAGTCCCGGACAGCCTAATCAGCCCCAGCATTTT.

This clone was seen a single time. The chain carries TRBV28 and TRBJ1-1; 7 bases align to TRBD1. The CDR3 length is 14 residues. The germline V gene has CDR1 MDHEN and CDR2 SYDVKM. V shed 5 bases, J shed 1 base, and the junction held 4 bases outside the gene matches. The CDR3 spells CASSPGTANTEAFF. In DNA form, the CDR3 reads TGTGCCAGCAGTCCGGGGACAGCGAACACTGAAGCTTTCTTT.

The chain recombines TRBV10-2 with TRBJ2-7; 12 positions match TRBD2. Germline V lookup: CDR1 WSHSY, CDR2 SAAADI. Trimming removed 4 bases from V and 5 bases from J; junction bases left unmatched: 3. This CDR3 comprises 14 residues. The CDR3 here is CASSGLAGADEQYF. The CDR3 DNA is TGCGCCAGCAGTGGACTAGCGGGAGCCGACGAGCAGTACTTC.

The chain uses TRBV4-1 and TRBJ1-1; D gene unclear. Germline CDR1 reads MGHRA; CDR2 reads YSYEKL. Trimming cost V 1 base and J 10 bases, with 16 bases left between them. The CDR3 is 14 residues long. This chain's CDR3 is CASSQAGEGLRAFF. DNA for the CDR3: TGCGCCAGCAGCCAAGCGGGCGAGGGATTAAGAGCTTTCTTT.

This clone was found once. This chain links TRBV6-4 with TRBJ2-2, with D possibly TRBD2 on 6 matching bases. The V and J ends lost 0 bases and 6 bases respectively, with 11 bases between them. The CDR3 is made up of 15 amino acids. Germline assignment: CDR1 MRHNA and CDR2 SNTAGT. CDR3 DNA: TGTGCCAGCAGTGACTCGATGGGGGGTGCCGGGGAGCTGTTTTTT. Residues: CASSDSMGGAGELFF.

The chain joins TRBV7-9 to TRBJ2-4; D not certain. This CDR3 comprises 14 residues. Per germline, CDR1 SEHNR and CDR2 FQNEAQ (reference sequence). V was pared by 5 bases and J by 0 bases, with 8 bases between. The CDR3 sequence: CASSPGLAKNIQYF. In DNA form, the CDR3 reads TGTGCCAGCAGCCCCGGGTTAGCCAAAAACATTCAGTACTTC.

J is TRBJ1-2 and V is TRBV5-8; the D gene is possibly TRBD1 (6 bases). The germline gives CDR1 SGHTS, CDR2 YDEGEE. The CDR3 totals 13 residues. V was shortened by 5 bases and J by 6 bases, with 14 bases between the two germline ends. The CDR3 is CASSQRTDDGYTF. Here the CDR3 DNA reads TGTGCCAGCAGTCAGAGGACAGACGATGGCTACACCTTC.

In its sample, this clone was seen once. The chain carries TRBV7-6 and TRBJ1-1, with 8 bases lining up with TRBD1. Looked up from germline, CDR1 is SGHVS and CDR2 is FNYEAQ. This CDR3 contains 15 residues. J gave up 2 bases and V 4 bases, and 6 bases lay outside the gene matches. Here the CDR3 reads CASSSGQGANTEAFF. CDR3 coding DNA: TGTGCCAGCAGCTCTGGCCAGGGGGCAAACACTGAAGCTTTCTTT.

The V call is TRBV11-3, the J call TRBJ2-1; the match to TRBD1 covers 10 bases. CDR3 length: 15 residues. Per the germline V gene, CDR1 is SGHNT and CDR2 is YENEEA. Losses at the gene ends were 1 base for V and 7 bases for J; bases not matched to a gene: 4. The CDR3 protein is CASSLGTGGFNEQFF. The CDR3 DNA sequence: TGTGCCAGCAGCTTAGGGACAGGGGGGTTTAATGAGCAGTTCTTC.

V is TRBV14 and J is TRBJ1-1; a weak D match, TRBD1 (5 bases). V was pared by 5 bases and J by 0 bases, with 19 bases between. Germline V lookup: CDR1 SGHDN, CDR2 FVKESK. CDR3 length: 17 residues. CDR3 loop: CASSTWTTQDVNTEAFF. CDR3 nucleotide sequence: TGTGCCAGCAGCACCTGGACAACCCAGGACGTGAACACTGAAGCTTTCTTT.

J is TRBJ1-2 and V is TRBV18, with D unclear. The CDR3 has 13 amino acids. Trimming stripped 3 bases from V and 3 bases from J, with 8 bases between. The germline V gene encodes CDR1 KGHSH and CDR2 LQKENI. CDR3 coding DNA: TGTGCCAGCTCACCGAACCTAGACTATGGCTACACCTTC. Protein product: CASSPNLDYGYTF.

The rearrangement links TRBV7-9 to TRBJ2-7; TRBD1 aligns across 8 bases. The CDR3 contains 16 residues. Germline trimming cut 1 base from V and 3 bases from J; bases unmatched to any gene: 8. From germline, CDR1 is SEHNR and CDR2 FQNEAQ (reference sequence). The CDR3 bases are TGTGCCAGCAGCTTAGGGGGAGACAGGGGACTCTACGAGCAGTACTTC. Translated: CASSLGGDRGLYEQYF.

V gene TRBV30 combines with J gene TRBJ2-5; the match to TRBD2 covers 7 bases. The CDR3 runs to 13 residues. Germline CDR1 and CDR2: GTSNPN and SVGIG (reference sequence). The ends lost 0 bases at V and 3 bases at J; junction bases unmatched: 1. CDR3 region: CAWSVGTKETQYF. CDR3 sequence (DNA): TGTGCCTGGAGTGTAGGGACTAAAGAGACCCAGTACTTC.

This clone was seen only once. The chain couples TRBV6-5 to TRBJ1-1; TRBD1 is a possible D gene (6 bases). The CDR3 spans 12 residues. Trimming took 6 bases from V and 5 from J, leaving 10 bases between them. Germline assignment: CDR1 MNHEY and CDR2 SVGAGI. CDR3 residues: CASSSGTTEAFF. The CDR3 DNA reads TGTGCCAGCAGCTCCGGGACAACTGAAGCTTTCTTT.

In DNA form, the CDR3 reads TGTGCCAGCAGACAGCTAGGGACAGAGAATGAAAAACTGTTTTTT. As protein: CASRQLGTENEKLFF. This chain joins TRBV5-6 and TRBJ1-4; 7 bases fit TRBD1. V trimming: 5 bases; J trimming: 5 bases; junction bases outside the gene matches: 9. The CDR3 covers 15 residues. The germline gives CDR1 SGHDT, CDR2 YYEEEE.

V usage is TRBV6-5 and J usage is TRBJ1-1, with a weak D call TRBD1 (5 bases). CDR3 length: 15 residues. Germline CDR1 reads MNHEY; CDR2 reads SVGAGI. The V and J ends lost 4 bases and 4 bases respectively, with 16 bases between them. The CDR3 spells CASSSPQGGSTEAFF. DNA for the CDR3: TGTGCCAGCAGTTCCCCCCAGGGAGGATCCACTGAAGCTTTCTTT.